Shown below are 4 T cell receptor beta chains from a single sample sequenced in a study of shared clonotypes between healthy human individuals. Produced via immunoSEQ multiplex PCR; TCRdb's table is partial and in-frame only. Of 800,000 or so clones listed, 96% are singletons. CD45RO-negative, CCR7-selected cells formed the naive CD8 fraction, which excluded terminally differentiated effector memory CD45RA+ cells. What was sequenced was naive CD8+ T cells sorted from blood. These receptors originate from a young man in good health.

The rearrangement joins TRBV7-6 to TRBJ2-1; D remains unclear. V lost 3 bases and J lost 8, with 8 bases in between. The germline CDR1 and CDR2 sequences are SGHVS and FNYEAQ. The CDR3 length is 12 residues. CDR3 sequence (DNA): TGTGCCAGCAGCTTCGACGGAGATGAGCAGTTCTTC. It is translated as CASSFDGDEQFF.

V is TRBV19 and J is TRBJ2-3; TRBD1 is a possible D gene (9 bases). V lost 4 bases, J lost 2 bases, and 28 bases lay in between. In germline, CDR1 is LNHDA, CDR2 SQIVND (reference sequence). The length of the CDR3 is 20 residues. The CDR3 region is CASSTHHPGGRTGVTDTQYF. The DNA for the CDR3 is TGTGCCAGTAGTACGCACCACCCGGGGGGGAGGACAGGGGTCACAGATACGCAGTATTTT.

The V gene is TRBV5-6, the J gene TRBJ2-1; no clear D gene. CDR3 length: 13 amino acids. Trimming shortened V by 0 bases and J by 5 bases, and 6 bases separated the two germline ends. Germline V gene data show CDR1 as SGHDT and CDR2 as YYEEEE. The CDR3 loop is CASSLVNNNEQFF. The DNA of the CDR3 is TGTGCCAGCAGCTTGGTGAATAACAATGAGCAGTTCTTC.

The rearrangement uses TRBV14 and TRBJ2-5, with TRBD1 matching 8 bases. V lost 8 bases to trimming and J lost 4 bases; unmatched junction nucleotides: 6. The CDR3 contains 13 residues. Germline V gives CDR1 SGHDN, CDR2 FVKESK. The CDR3, as DNA: TGTGCCAGCGGACCCGACAGGGGAGAGACCCAGTACTTC. Translation: CASGPDRGETQYF.